The clone carrying this TCR beta chain was seen only a few times. This specimen belongs to a study of blood T cell repertoires in COVID-19. Across the study: T cells, B-cell-depleted T cells, or PBMCs provided the cDNA or gDNA that served as material.

How the authors handled the data: Estimated nucleated cell counts came from reference gene primer amplification. Profiling relied on immunoSEQ multiplex PCR, and the TCRdb table lists in-frame clones only, not all of them. Clone size and the V and J calls come from that table; the DNA yielded D and trimming. This table holds 260,000 or so clones, 88% found once. After removal of 11 bases from V and 0 bases from J, the junction contained 17 bases not matched to a gene. CDR1 and CDR2 from the germline V gene are MGHRA and YSYEKL. CDR3 length equals 19 residues. The clonotype originates from a man younger than 35 with active or convalescent COVID-19. The chain carries TRBV4-1 and TRBJ2-7; 15 nucleotides agree with TRBD2. The sequencing sample was made of peripheral blood. CDR3 coding DNA: TGCGCCCGCGGGGAAGGGGGACTAGCGGGGGGTTACAGCTCCTACGAGCAGTACTTC. As protein: CARGEGGLAGGYSSYEQYF.